This passage covers 29 T cell receptor beta chains from one sample sequenced in a study of breast tumors, draining lymph nodes, adjacent tissues (dated by TCRdb to the mid-2010s). Lymph node samples came from the axillary draining lymph nodes of breast cancer patients. The receptor library was made with multiplex PCR. These reads were obtained on an Illumina HiSeq 2000. TCRdb passed the public sequencing reads through fastp at Q25 and MiXCR, retaining productive beta sequences. Each CDR3 protein appears once, grouped with its most common genes and DNA. The sample records 200,000 to 300,000 distinct CDR3 sequences, under 35% of which are singletons. The leading ten clones occupy about 1.2% of the sample. Specimen: axillary lymph node tissue. Every receptor here comes from a female donor with breast cancer. Some clones in this sample may be carry-over from other donors' samples.

This clonotype occurred once. This may stem from a read error, because a much larger clone lies one nucleotide away. In DNA form, the CDR3 reads TGTGCCAGCAGTGACCCTGATTATAGCAGGGGGCCCGATGAGCAGTTCTTC. Translation: CASSDPDYSRGPDEQFF. The J gene is TRBJ2-1, the V gene TRBV6-4; 8 bases map to TRBD1. There are 17 residues in the CDR3. CDR1 is MRHNA, CDR2 SNTAGT, per germline. The V and J ends lost 2 bases and 8 bases, in that order; junction bases with no gene match: 14.

The chain couples TRBV15 to TRBJ2-1; 8 nucleotides line up with TRBD2. CDR3 size: 12 residues. CDR1 is LNHNV and CDR2 is YYDKDF in the germline V gene (reference sequence). The trim removed 3 bases at V and 10 bases at J, leaving 2 bases unmatched. CDR3 coding DNA: TGTGCCACCAGCAGCCGGGGGGGGGAGCAGTTCTTC. This codes for CATSSRGGEQFF.

This clonotype was detected many times. V usage is TRBV13 and J usage is TRBJ2-3, with D uncertain. V dropped 4 bases and J dropped 1 base, with 18 bases sitting between them. CDR1 and CDR2 (germline): PRHDT, FYEKMQ (reference sequence). This CDR3 region has 17 residues. The CDR3 region is CASSSLGPQDGTDTQYF. The CDR3 region has the DNA TGTGCCAGCAGCTCCCTAGGGCCTCAGGACGGCACAGATACGCAGTATTTT.

This clonotype was seen ten or more times. V is TRBV9 and J is TRBJ2-5, with D possibly TRBD1 on 5 matching bases. The germline V and J ends were trimmed by 3 bases and 5 bases, with 17 bases remaining between them. Looked up from germline, CDR1 is SGDLS and CDR2 is YYNGEE. The CDR3 has 15 residues. The CDR3 sequence is CASSAGLARVETQYF. DNA for the CDR3: TGTGCCAGCAGCGCAGGGTTGGCTAGAGTGGAGACCCAGTACTTC.

Notes on this clonotype: A read error may explain this, as a much larger clone is one base away. The rearrangement joins TRBV9 to TRBJ2-3; TRBD2 matches at 8 bases. Looked up from germline, CDR1 is SGDLS and CDR2 is YYNGEE. The CDR3 sequence is 18 residues long. With 4 bases clipped from V and 2 bases from J, the junction kept 15 bases outside the gene matches. The CDR3 DNA follows: TGTGCCAGCAGCTTCGGAGGAGCGGGAGCAATATCCACAGATACGCAGTATTTT. Protein: CASSFGGAGAISTDTQYF.

At least ten counts were recorded for this clonotype. Written as DNA, the CDR3 is TGTGCCAGCAGCTTAATAGCAGGCGATGAGCAGTTCTTC. Amino acid sequence: CASSLIAGDEQFF. This sequence joins TRBV7-2 and TRBJ2-1; D uncertain. The V end lost 2 bases, the J end lost 8 bases, and 10 bases lay between the germline ends. The germline gives CDR1 SGHTA, CDR2 FQGNSA. The CDR3 contains 13 residues.

The chain has TRBV2 and TRBJ2-5; TRBD1 matches at 9 bases. Germline V lookup: CDR1 SNHLY, CDR2 FYNNEI. J gave up 0 bases and V 7 bases, and 15 bases lay outside the gene matches. The CDR3 sequence is 18 residues long. CDR3 sequence reads: CASTGQGLGGRDQETQYF. DNA of the CDR3: TGTGCCAGCACCGGACAGGGGCTCGGGGGCCGTGACCAAGAGACCCAGTACTTC.

This clonotype was picked up many times. The CDR3 DNA follows: TGTGCCAGCAGTTACTCCGCAGGGGGCACAGATACGCAGTATTTT. Protein sequence: CASSYSAGGTDTQYF. This chain uses TRBV6-5 with TRBJ2-3, with D perhaps matching TRBD1 (6 bases). V gave up 0 bases and J gave up 1 base, with 8 bases separating them. Germline-derived CDR1 and CDR2 are MNHEY and SVGAGI. The CDR3 loop spans 15 amino acids.

This clonotype occurred many times. V and J are TRBV5-1 and TRBJ2-5; D call uncertain. Germline-derived CDR1 and CDR2 are SGHRS and YFSETQ. Trimming stripped 4 bases from V and 5 bases from J, with 12 bases between. The CDR3 consists of 13 residues. CDR3 residues: CASSPGPRETQYF. In DNA form, the CDR3 reads TGCGCCAGCAGCCCGGGTCCGAGGGAGACCCAGTACTTC.

This clonotype showed up just once. V and J are TRBV5-6 and TRBJ2-7, with TRBD1 as a possible D gene (6 bases). Germline V lookup: CDR1 SGHDT, CDR2 YYEEEE. The CDR3 totals 14 residues. V gave up 3 bases and J gave up 0 bases, with 10 bases separating them. The CDR3: CASSYYRASYEQYF. The DNA of the CDR3 is TGTGCCAGCAGCTATTACAGGGCCTCCTACGAGCAGTACTTC.

This clonotype was picked up many times. This sequence joins TRBV5-1 and TRBJ2-1; D perhaps matches TRBD1 (6 bases). The germline V gene encodes CDR1 SGHRS and CDR2 YFSETQ. V was shortened by 0 bases and J by 7 bases, with 11 bases between the two germline ends. CDR3 length equals 14 residues. The CDR3 is CASSLGTVGNEQFF. Here the CDR3 DNA reads TGCGCCAGCAGCTTGGGGACAGTGGGGAATGAGCAGTTCTTC.

This clonotype was picked up a small number of times. V and J are TRBV6-5 and TRBJ1-1, with D perhaps TRBD1 (5 bases). The CDR3 extends over 13 amino acids. CDR1 and CDR2 (germline): MNHEY, SVGAGI. V was clipped by 4 bases and J by 5 bases, with 11 bases between them. Here the CDR3 DNA reads TGTGCCAGCAGTTTGGGGGGGGGAACTGAAGCTTTCTTT. Its protein product is CASSLGGGTEAFF.

This clonotype has a single count. The J gene is TRBJ2-2, the V gene TRBV9, with D perhaps matching TRBD1 (6 bases). From germline, CDR1 is SGDLS and CDR2 YYNGEE. This CDR3 is 16 amino acids long. V was shortened by 7 bases and J by 1 base, with 17 bases between the two germline ends. Written as DNA, the CDR3 is TGTGCCAGCTCGCCCTCTTCGGGACAGAACACCGGGGAGCTGTTTTTT. This translates into CASSPSSGQNTGELFF.

A note on this clonotype: A single base separates this from a much larger clone, so it may be a read error. The genes are TRBV6-1 and TRBJ2-7, with 10 bases matching TRBD2. CDR1 is MNHNS, CDR2 SASEGT, per germline. The junction had 8 bases not matched to a gene; V was cut back by 5 bases and J by 4 bases. CDR3 size: 15 residues. The DNA for the CDR3 is TGTGCCAGCAGTCAATCGACTAGCGGGTTTTACGAGCAGTACTTC. Translation: CASSQSTSGFYEQYF.

Concerning this clonotype itself: A single base separates this from a much larger clone, so it may be a read error. The chain has TRBV29-1 and TRBJ2-5; 9 bases match TRBD1. CDR1 is SQVTM, CDR2 ANQGSEA, per germline. This CDR3 region has 15 residues. The CDR3 DNA reads TGCAGCGTGCTCGGGGACAGGGTCGCCCAAGGGACCCAGTACTTC. It is translated as CSVLGDRVAQGTQYF.

This clonotype was detected ten times or more. The chain couples TRBV5-1 to TRBJ2-1; tentatively, D is TRBD2 (7 bases). Germline CDR1 and CDR2: SGHRS and YFSETQ. V dropped 1 base and J dropped 4 bases, with 15 bases sitting between them. The CDR3 consists of 16 residues. CDR3 protein: CASSLRGGGGYNEQFF. CDR3 nucleotides: TGCGCCAGCAGCTTGAGGGGAGGGGGAGGTTACAATGAGCAGTTCTTC. Full variable domain (missing parts from reference TRBV5-1 and TRBJ2-1): KAGVTQTPRYLIKTRGQQVTLSCSPISGHRSVSWYQQTPGQGLQFLFEYFSETQRNKGNFPGRFSGRQFSNSRSEMNVSTLELGDSALYLCASSLRGGGGYNEQFFGPGTRLTVL.

This clonotype occurred many times. V is TRBV20-1 and J is TRBJ1-2; D unresolved. The CDR3 spans 15 residues. CDR1 DFQATT and CDR2 SNEGSKA come from the germline V gene (reference sequence). The germline V and J ends were trimmed by 0 bases and 0 bases, with 11 bases remaining between them. The CDR3 DNA reads as TGCAGTGCTAGAGATATGAGACAAACTAACTATGGCTACACCTTC. Its translation: CSARDMRQTNYGYTF.

The gene calls are TRBV25-1 and TRBJ2-1; a weak D match, TRBD2 (5 bases). The CDR3 has 14 residues. V dropped 4 bases and J dropped 8 bases, with 15 bases sitting between them. The V gene's germline CDR1 is MGHDK and CDR2 SYGVNS. The CDR3 DNA is TGTGCCAGCAGTGCTAGCCTCGGGAACTATGAGCAGTTCTTC. Amino acids: CASSASLGNYEQFF.

The sample holds many counts of this clonotype. The V call is TRBV19, the J call TRBJ2-2; 8 nucleotides agree with TRBD1. The CDR3 covers 15 residues. Germline assignment: CDR1 LNHDA and CDR2 SQIVND (reference sequence). The V segment lost 6 bases and the J segment 5 bases; nucleotides outside the gene matches: 8. In DNA form, the CDR3 reads TGTGCCAGTAGAGCCGGGACAGGAGGAACCGGGGAGCTGTTTTTT. It yields the protein CASRAGTGGTGELFF.

The rearrangement uses TRBV15 and TRBJ2-7; D not resolved. Germline V gene lookup returns CDR1 LNHNV and CDR2 YYDKDF (reference sequence). The CDR3 runs to 15 residues. V was shortened by 3 bases and J by 2 bases, with 14 bases between the two germline ends. CDR3: CATSRRSMLTYEQYF. CDR3 coding DNA: TGTGCCACCAGCAGGCGGTCAATGCTAACCTACGAGCAGTACTTC.

Many counts were recorded for this clonotype. The genes are TRBV20-1 and TRBJ2-5; D may be TRBD2 (6 bases). Germline V gives CDR1 DFQATT, CDR2 SNEGSKA (reference sequence). Trimming pared 1 base from V and 5 bases from J, leaving 17 bases between. This CDR3 contains 15 residues. The DNA for the CDR3 is TGCAGTGCTAGAGCTCAACTAGCAGGGCACGAGACCCAGTACTTC. Protein: CSARAQLAGHETQYF.

This clonotype has at least ten counts. V is TRBV7-2 and J is TRBJ1-2; possible D gene TRBD1, 6 bases. Germline CDR1 reads SGHTA; CDR2 reads FQGNSA. Trimming stripped 2 bases from V and 7 bases from J, with 17 bases between. This CDR3 region has 15 residues. Written as DNA, the CDR3 is TGTGCCAGCAGCTTATTTCTGGGACAAATCTTTGGCTACACCTTC. Translated, it gives CASSLFLGQIFGYTF. The variable domain in full, completed from reference TRBV7-2 and TRBJ1-2, reads GAGVSQSPSNKVTEKGKDVELRCDPISGHTALYWYRQSLGQGLEFLIYFQGNSAPDKSGLPSDRFSAERTGGSVSTLTIQRTQQEDSAVYLCASSLFLGQIFGYTFGSGTRLTVV.

The V gene is TRBV6-1, the J gene TRBJ2-1, with 7 bases fitting TRBD2. CDR1 and CDR2 from the germline V gene are MNHNS and SASEGT. V dropped 2 bases and J dropped 8; count of bases not matched to a gene: 12. This CDR3 comprises 16 residues. The CDR3 DNA follows: TGTGCCAGCAGTGAAATGGCGGGAGAGGGGCTTTATGAGCAGTTCTTC. Protein: CASSEMAGEGLYEQFF.

This clonotype was observed a handful of times. J is TRBJ2-7 and V is TRBV27, with 11 bases identical to TRBD1. The CDR3 runs 16 residues. Germline V gives CDR1 MNHEY, CDR2 SMNVEV (reference sequence). Trimming took 5 bases from V and 6 from J; bases not matched to a gene: 12. CDR3 nucleotides: TGTGCCAGCAGTCCCCGGCCCCCTGGGACAGGGGGCGAGCAGTACTTC. As protein: CASSPRPPGTGGEQYF.

This chain connects TRBV4-2 to TRBJ2-5; the D gene is possibly TRBD1 (5 bases). This CDR3 comprises 13 residues. Germline V gene lookup returns CDR1 LGHNA and CDR2 YNFKEQ. V gave up 0 bases and J gave up 10 bases, with 12 bases separating them. CDR3 nucleotides: TGTGCCAGCAGCCAAGAAGGGGTTAGTAACCAGTACTTC. Its protein product is CASSQEGVSNQYF.

At least ten counts were recorded for this clonotype. V gene TRBV29-1 combines with J gene TRBJ1-2; 7 bases line up with TRBD1. CDR3 length: 15 residues. Per germline, CDR1 SQVTM and CDR2 ANQGSEA. With V trimmed by 2 bases and J by 7 bases, 13 bases remained unmatched. The CDR3 nucleotides read TGCAGCGTTGAAATGGGATTTGGGCAGGGGGGTGGCTACACCTTC. Translating gives CSVEMGFGQGGGYTF.

Many counts were recorded for this clonotype. The chain is built from TRBV9 and TRBJ2-2; D is undetermined. The CDR3 extends over 14 amino acids. The germline V and J ends were trimmed by 0 bases and 2 bases, with 5 bases remaining between them. CDR1 is SGDLS and CDR2 is YYNGEE in the germline V gene. The CDR3 reads CASSVGLNTGELFF. The CDR3 region has the DNA TGTGCCAGCAGCGTAGGGCTTAACACCGGGGAGCTGTTTTTT.

There are many counts of this clonotype. The chain combines TRBV5-4 with TRBJ1-2; D is unclear. Trimming took 3 bases from V and 1 from J, leaving 7 bases between them. This CDR3 has 13 amino acids. The germline V gene encodes CDR1 SGHNT and CDR2 YYREEE (reference sequence). CDR3 DNA sequence: TGTGCCAGCAGCTCTAGTATTAACTATGGCTACACCTTC. Translated: CASSSSINYGYTF.

This clonotype was observed many times. The chain is built from TRBV29-1 and TRBJ2-5; a weak D match, TRBD2 (6 bases). Germline V lookup: CDR1 SQVTM, CDR2 ANQGSEA. The CDR3 loop spans 15 amino acids. V lost 2 bases, J lost 7 bases, and 20 bases lay in between. DNA for the CDR3: TGCAGCGTTGAATACCTCCGGGACTTAGCCGGGACCCAGTACTTC. This gives the protein CSVEYLRDLAGTQYF.